This entry lists 27 T cell receptor beta chains sequenced from one sample in a study of blood T cell repertoires in COVID-19. Assay used: immunoSEQ multiplex PCR; TCRdb lists only in-frame clones, some missing. Here the sample spans approximately 190,000 clones, approximately 90% being singletons. Material for sequencing was peripheral blood. These receptors all stem from a middle-aged man with active or convalescent COVID-19.

The chain links TRBV5-8 to TRBJ2-3, with TRBD1 as a possible D gene (5 bases). The CDR3 consists of 15 residues. Trimming cost V 1 base and J 6 bases, with 15 bases left between them. Germline V gene sequence: CDR1 SGHTS, CDR2 YDEGEE. The CDR3 sequence: CASSLQGVGSDTQYF. CDR3 in DNA: TGTGCCAGCAGCTTGCAAGGGGTCGGTTCGGATACGCAGTATTTT.

J is TRBJ2-7 and V is TRBV18; no clear D gene. The CDR3 contains 12 residues. V shed 5 bases and J shed 3 bases, with 8 bases lying between them. CDR1 and CDR2 (germline): KGHSH, LQKENI. This CDR3 is CASSSSGYEQYF. CDR3 coding DNA: TGTGCCAGCTCAAGCTCCGGCTACGAGCAGTACTTC.

This clone was seen a handful of times. This chain joins TRBV6-5 and TRBJ1-3; D is possibly TRBD1 (6 bases). Trimming took off 4 bases at V and 4 bases at J, with 11 bases between the two ends. The germline V gene has CDR1 MNHEY and CDR2 SVGAGI. This CDR3 region has 14 residues. CDR3 sequence reads: CASSLTGIGNTIYF. The CDR3 DNA is TGTGCCAGCAGTTTAACAGGGATCGGAAACACCATATATTTT.

The chain has TRBV7-8 and TRBJ1-1; TRBD1 matches at 7 bases. Germline V lookup: CDR1 SGHVS, CDR2 FQNEAQ. Trimming took 5 bases from V and 1 from J; bases not matched to a gene: 7. CDR3 length: 15 amino acids. As DNA, the CDR3 is TGTGCCAGCAGCCTGCCAGGGGGAGGGAACACTGAAGCTTTCTTT. Protein: CASSLPGGGNTEAFF.

This clone has more than one count but fewer than ten. The chain carries TRBV7-2 and TRBJ2-6; maybe TRBD2 (6 bases). Per germline, CDR1 SGHTA and CDR2 FQGNSA. Trimming removed 3 bases from V and 0 bases from J, with 15 bases in between. The CDR3 is made up of 18 amino acids. The CDR3 DNA is TGTGCCAGCAGCTTCTCCGGGGGAACCAACTCTGGGGCCAACGTCCTGACTTTC. Translating it yields CASSFSGGTNSGANVLTF.

The chain is built from TRBV19 and TRBJ2-1; possible D gene TRBD1, 6 bases. Germline V gene sequence: CDR1 LNHDA, CDR2 SQIVND (reference sequence). This CDR3 has 15 residues. Trimming left V 3 bases short and J 5 bases short, with 14 bases between. CDR3 loop: CASSMAQGTNNEQFF. The CDR3 bases are TGTGCCAGTAGTATGGCCCAGGGGACAAACAATGAGCAGTTCTTC.

The J gene is TRBJ2-7, the V gene TRBV27, with 10 bases lining up with TRBD1. V gave up 4 bases and J gave up 4 bases; unmatched junction bases: 7. The CDR3 sequence is 15 residues long. Germline loops: CDR1 MNHEY, CDR2 SMNVEV (reference sequence). The CDR3 region is CASSSTGGGRYEQYF. The CDR3 DNA sequence: TGTGCCAGCAGTTCGACAGGGGGCGGCCGGTACGAGCAGTACTTC.

The CDR3 loop reads CASSSSTTNTGELFF. As DNA, the CDR3 is TGTGCCAGCAGTTCGTCCACTACGAACACCGGGGAGCTGTTTTTT. This chain connects TRBV28 to TRBJ2-2; D unclear. Trimming cost V 4 bases and J 0 bases, with 9 bases left between them. Germline V gives CDR1 MDHEN, CDR2 SYDVKM. This CDR3 region has 15 residues.

For the CDR3, the DNA is TGCGCCAGCAGCTTGGCCAAGGGAGCCAACTATGGCTACACCTTC. This codes for CASSLAKGANYGYTF. This chain joins TRBV5-1 and TRBJ1-2; no definite D call. V was pared by 0 bases and J by 2 bases, with 11 bases between. Per the germline V gene, CDR1 is SGHRS and CDR2 is YFSETQ. This CDR3 contains 15 residues.

The chain has TRBV7-3 and TRBJ2-5; 8 bases align to TRBD1. V was pared by 5 bases and J by 5 bases, with 13 bases of the junction left unmatched. The germline gives CDR1 SGHTA, CDR2 FQGTGA. This CDR3 is built from 16 residues. CDR3 coding DNA: TGTGCCAGCAGCCCCGCCGGGCAGGGGGCTTGGGAGACCCAGTACTTC. Its translation: CASSPAGQGAWETQYF.

V usage is TRBV7-9 and J usage is TRBJ2-2; TRBD2 agrees at 7 bases. CDR3 length: 15 residues. The germline V gene encodes CDR1 SEHNR and CDR2 FQNEAQ (reference sequence). The V segment lost 2 bases and the J segment 0 bases; nucleotides outside the gene matches: 0. CDR3 sequence (DNA): TGTGCCAGCAGCTTACTAGCGGCGAACACCGGGGAGCTGTTTTTT. Translated: CASSLLAANTGELFF.

The chain carries TRBV11-3 and TRBJ2-1; 8 bases are shared with TRBD1. The junction had 12 bases not matched to a gene; V was cut back by 6 bases and J by 8 bases. Germline CDR1 and CDR2: SGHNT and YENEEA. CDR3 length: 15 residues. The CDR3 reads CASSKGQGGWDEQFF. Here the CDR3 DNA reads TGTGCCAGCAGTAAAGGACAGGGCGGGTGGGATGAGCAGTTCTTC.

The chain joins TRBV12-5 to TRBJ2-4; 7 bases agree with TRBD2. J gave up 8 bases and V 5 bases, and 9 bases lay outside the gene matches. There are 14 residues in the CDR3. Germline CDR1 reads LGHNT; CDR2 reads FRNRAP. The CDR3 region is CASGPLGGWDIQYF. In nucleotides, the CDR3 is TGTGCTAGTGGTCCCCTGGGGGGGTGGGACATTCAGTACTTC.

The chain carries TRBV4-1 and TRBJ1-4; D is perhaps TRBD1 (6 bases). V lost 0 bases to trimming and J lost 7 bases, with 9 bases between them. Germline values: CDR1 MGHRA, CDR2 YSYEKL. The CDR3 runs 14 residues. The CDR3, as DNA: TGCGCCAGCAGCCAAGATTGGACAGCTGAAAAACTGTTTTTT. Its protein is CASSQDWTAEKLFF.

This sequence joins TRBV15 and TRBJ2-7, with TRBD1 matching over 9 bases. CDR3 length: 15 amino acids. Germline V CDR1 and CDR2: LNHNV, YYDKDF (reference sequence). The V segment lost 2 bases and the J segment 7 bases; nucleotides outside the gene matches: 9. The CDR3 is CATSRPGTGPREQYF. CDR3 sequence (DNA): TGTGCCACCAGCAGACCCGGGACAGGGCCCAGGGAGCAGTACTTC.

This clone was counted a few times. This sequence joins TRBV5-1 and TRBJ2-7, with D maybe TRBD1 (6 bases). The CDR3 is made up of 15 amino acids. Per germline, CDR1 SGHRS and CDR2 YFSETQ. V dropped 0 bases and J dropped 5 bases, with 15 bases sitting between them. CDR3 coding DNA: TGCGCCAGCAGCTTGGCCGGAGACAGGAACCACGAGCAGTACTTC. Encoded protein: CASSLAGDRNHEQYF. Full variable domain (rest looked up from reference TRBV5-1 and TRBJ2-7): KAGVTQTPRYLIKTRGQQVTLSCSPISGHRSVSWYQQTPGQGLQFLFEYFSETQRNKGNFPGRFSGRQFSNSRSEMNVSTLELGDSALYLCASSLAGDRNHEQYFGPGTRLTVT.

CDR3 residues: CASSLKSGNEQFF. In nucleotides, the CDR3 is TGTGCCAGCAGCCTCAAATCGGGGAATGAGCAGTTCTTC. J is TRBJ2-1 and V is TRBV6-6, with D possibly TRBD2 on 5 matching bases. Germline-derived CDR1 and CDR2 are MNHNY and SVGAGI (reference sequence). The CDR3 runs 13 residues. V dropped 6 bases and J dropped 7 bases, with 13 bases sitting between them.

This clone was observed a single time. The V and J genes are TRBV3-1 (or the pseudogene TRBV3-2) and TRBJ1-5; the D is unclear. Between the trimmed V and J ends, which lost 0 bases and 9 bases, there was a span of 15 bases. Germline V lookup: CDR1 LGHDT, CDR2 YNNKEL (reference sequence). The CDR3 is 15 residues long. CDR3: CASSQDIRVITPQHF. For the CDR3, the DNA is TGTGCCAGCAGCCAAGATATACGGGTGATAACGCCCCAGCATTTT.

The V gene is TRBV5-4, the J gene TRBJ1-1; D is unresolved. CDR3 size: 17 residues. Trimming removed 0 bases from V and 0 bases from J, with 15 bases in between. Germline V gives CDR1 SGHNT, CDR2 YYREEE (reference sequence). In nucleotides, the CDR3 is TGTGCCAGCAGCTTGGTCCCGGCGGGAGGCATGAACACTGAAGCTTTCTTT. Translating gives CASSLVPAGGMNTEAFF. The full variable domain, with the rest looked up from reference TRBV5-4 and TRBJ1-1, is ETGVTQSPTHLIKTRGQQVTLRCSSQSGHNTVSWYQQALGQGPQFIFQYYREEENGRGNFPPRFSGLQFPNYSSELNVNALELDDSALYLCASSLVPAGGMNTEAFFGQGTRLTVV.

The V call is TRBV24-1, the J call TRBJ2-5, with 7 bases fitting TRBD2. Unmatched junction bases numbered 14, after V lost 4 bases and J lost 4 bases. The CDR3 consists of 17 residues. CDR1 and CDR2 (germline): KGHDR, SFDVKD. The CDR3 coding sequence is TGTGCCACCAGTGACAAAATAGGACTAGAAAGAGGAGAGACCCAGTACTTC. This codes for CATSDKIGLERGETQYF.

The chain couples TRBV28 to TRBJ1-3; 8 bases map to TRBD1. CDR1 is MDHEN, CDR2 SYDVKM, per germline. CDR3 size: 15 residues. V lost 4 bases to trimming and J lost 8 bases; unmatched junction nucleotides: 10. CDR3 sequence reads: CASSSPTGGSYTIYF. The CDR3 nucleotides are TGTGCCAGCAGTTCGCCTACAGGGGGAAGTTACACCATATATTTT.

Only a few counts were recorded for this clone. V is TRBV6-5 and J is TRBJ1-3, with 10 bases fitting TRBD1. Germline assignment: CDR1 MNHEY and CDR2 SVGAGI. Trimming at V came to 6 bases and at J to 4 bases, leaving 6 bases not matched to a gene. This CDR3 contains 15 residues. The chain's CDR3 is CASSWGQGKGNTIYF. The DNA for the CDR3 is TGTGCCAGCAGCTGGGGACAGGGGAAGGGAAACACCATATATTTT.

The CDR3 loop is CASSPGQIISYEQYF. The CDR3 region has the DNA TGTGCCAGCAGTCCGGGACAGATCATCTCCTACGAGCAGTACTTC. V gene TRBV28 combines with J gene TRBJ2-7; 7 positions match TRBD1. CDR1 is MDHEN, CDR2 SYDVKM, per germline. V was pared by 5 bases and J by 0 bases, with 7 bases of the junction left unmatched. The CDR3 sequence is 15 residues long. Full variable domain (outside the CDR3, taken from reference TRBV28 and TRBJ2-7): DVKVTQSSRYLVKRTGEKVFLECVQDMDHENMFWYRQDPGLGLRLIYFSYDVKMKEKGDIPEGYSVSREKKERFSLILESASTNQTSMYLCASSPGQIISYEQYFGPGTRLTVT.

The genes are TRBV7-8 and TRBJ2-6; 8 bases match TRBD1. The CDR3 sequence is 16 residues long. The V segment lost 5 bases and the J segment 1 base; nucleotides outside the gene matches: 4. Germline V gene sequence: CDR1 SGHVS, CDR2 FQNEAQ. The CDR3 coding sequence is TGTGCCAGCAGCCCCAGGACAGGGTCTGGGGCCAACGTCCTGACTTTC. This encodes CASSPRTGSGANVLTF.

The chain joins TRBV11-2 to TRBJ2-1; TRBD2 matches at 9 bases. CDR1 is SGHAT, CDR2 FQNNGV, per germline. The CDR3 contains 15 residues. V trimming: 5 bases; J trimming: 8 bases; junction bases outside the gene matches: 10. CDR3 sequence (DNA): TGTGCCAGCAGCCTGGGGCTAGCGGGAACCTATGAGCAGTTCTTC. Translation: CASSLGLAGTYEQFF.

This chain joins TRBV5-4 and TRBJ2-2, with a weak D call TRBD1 (6 bases). Germline V gives CDR1 SGHNT, CDR2 YYREEE (reference sequence). This CDR3 has 15 residues. Deletions cut 4 bases from V and 4 bases from J, with 14 bases between. The CDR3 DNA reads TGTGCCAGCAGCCCAGGGGATTTTGGCACCGGGGAGCTGTTTTTT. Amino acid sequence: CASSPGDFGTGELFF.

The rearrangement links TRBV23-1 to TRBJ2-2; 11 nucleotides align to TRBD2. TRBV23-1 is designated an ORF whose function remains uncertain. J was trimmed by 1 base and V by 7 bases; bases with no gene match: 11. This CDR3 has 18 amino acids. The CDR3 protein is CASIPTSGTCLNTGELFF. In nucleotides, the CDR3 is TGCGCCAGCATCCCGACTAGCGGGACCTGCCTGAACACCGGGGAGCTGTTTTTT.